This T cell receptor (beta chain) was identified during a study of CD8+ T cells in alopecia areata. Study observations and caveats: Many expanded lesional clones persisted during tofacitinib (in both scalp and blood).

A note on this clone: The antigen is not known. The same CDR3 is also encoded by other DNA sequences in this sample.

RNA, once extracted, was reverse transcribed into cDNA for use as the sequencing template. Measured with immunoSEQ multiplex PCR; TCRdb has only the in-frame clones, and not every one. The sample has 200,000 to 250,000 clones; around 57% are singletons. The treatment here: oral pan-JAK inhibitor, 5-10 mg twice daily. The germline V gene encodes CDR1 DFQATT and CDR2 SNEGSKA (reference sequence). The CDR3 is 11 amino acids. The V end lost 0 bases, the J end lost 5 bases, and 4 bases lay between the germline ends. The sequence derives from a human donor with alopecia areata. The chain carries TRBV20-1 and TRBJ2-5; D is unclear. The starting material was CD4+ T cells sorted from blood, obtained at week 4, from a patient treated with tofacitinib. The CDR3 reads CSARDLETQYF. The CDR3 nucleotides read TGCAGTGCTAGAGATCTTGAGACCCAGTACTTC.